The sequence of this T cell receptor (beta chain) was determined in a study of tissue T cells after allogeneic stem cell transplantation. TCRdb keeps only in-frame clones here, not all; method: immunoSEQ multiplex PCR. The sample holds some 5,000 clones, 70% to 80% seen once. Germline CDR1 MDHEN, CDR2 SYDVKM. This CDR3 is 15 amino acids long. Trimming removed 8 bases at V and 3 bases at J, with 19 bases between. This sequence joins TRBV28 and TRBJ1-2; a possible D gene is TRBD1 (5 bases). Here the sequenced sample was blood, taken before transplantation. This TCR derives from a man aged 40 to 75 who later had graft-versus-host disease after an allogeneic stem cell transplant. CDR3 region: CASDTGEGTHYGYTF. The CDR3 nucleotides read TGTGCCAGCGATACCGGGGAGGGGACTCACTATGGCTACACCTTC.